This T cell receptor (beta chain) was identified during a study of T cell repertoires in cytomegalovirus infection. The wider study: In public TCR beta signatures, there were indications of both CMV infection and matching HLA type.

This clonotype was counted at least ten times. Its antigen is not identified. A single record per CDR3 protein comes from TCRdb applying MiXCR to the reads. Of 55,000 to 70,000 distinct CDR3 sequences detected, around 30% appear once; the ten largest clones hold roughly two thirds. Study outcomes and limitations: It was HLA-C-restricted CMV-specific TCR beta clonotypes that dominated the response ex vivo. Adding up the frequency of public TCR beta families identified people who carried CMV plus the relevant HLA.

This sequence originates from a human donor in good health (CMV status not recorded). Some clones in this sample may be carry-over from other donors' samples. Material for sequencing was PBMCs, sequenced either directly or after in vitro stimulation (not recorded which).

This chain's CDR3 is CASSLDSTSPLHF. CDR3 sequence (DNA): TGTGCCAGCAGTCTGGACAGCACATCACCCCTCCACTTT. The J gene is TRBJ1-6, the V gene TRBV7-8, with D possibly matching TRBD1 (6 bases). Germline V lookup: CDR1 SGHVS, CDR2 FQNEAQ. V lost 6 bases and J 10 bases, leaving 13 bases between the germline ends. The CDR3 spans 13 residues.